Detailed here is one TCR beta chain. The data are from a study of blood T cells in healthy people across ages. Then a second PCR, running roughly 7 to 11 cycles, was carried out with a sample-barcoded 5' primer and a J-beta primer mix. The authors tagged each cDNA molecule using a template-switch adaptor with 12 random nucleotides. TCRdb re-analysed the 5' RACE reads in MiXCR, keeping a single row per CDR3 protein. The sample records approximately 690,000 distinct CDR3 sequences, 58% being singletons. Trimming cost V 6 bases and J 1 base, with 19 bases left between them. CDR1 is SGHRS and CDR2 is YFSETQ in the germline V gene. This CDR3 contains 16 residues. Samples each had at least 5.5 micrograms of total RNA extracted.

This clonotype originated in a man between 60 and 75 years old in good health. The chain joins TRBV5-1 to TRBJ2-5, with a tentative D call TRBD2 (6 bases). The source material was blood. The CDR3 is CASTPSLLAPQETQYF. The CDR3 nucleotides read TGCGCCAGCACCCCCAGTCTGCTAGCGCCCCAAGAGACCCAGTACTTC.